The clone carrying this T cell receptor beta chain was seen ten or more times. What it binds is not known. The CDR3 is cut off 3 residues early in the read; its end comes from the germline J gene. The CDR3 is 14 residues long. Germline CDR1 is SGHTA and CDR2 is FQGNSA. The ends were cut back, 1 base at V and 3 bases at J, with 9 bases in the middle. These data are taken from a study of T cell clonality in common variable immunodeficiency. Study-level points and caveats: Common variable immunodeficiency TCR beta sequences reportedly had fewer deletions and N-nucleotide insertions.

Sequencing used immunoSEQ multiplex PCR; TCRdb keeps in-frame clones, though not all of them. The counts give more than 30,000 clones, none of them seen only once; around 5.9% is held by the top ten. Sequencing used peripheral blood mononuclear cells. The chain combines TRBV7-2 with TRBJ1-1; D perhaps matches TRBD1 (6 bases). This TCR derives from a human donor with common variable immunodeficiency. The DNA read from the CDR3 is TGTGCCAGCAGCTTAGAACAGGGCTACACTGAA. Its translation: CASSLEQGYTE. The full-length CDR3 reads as CASSLEQGYTEAFF.